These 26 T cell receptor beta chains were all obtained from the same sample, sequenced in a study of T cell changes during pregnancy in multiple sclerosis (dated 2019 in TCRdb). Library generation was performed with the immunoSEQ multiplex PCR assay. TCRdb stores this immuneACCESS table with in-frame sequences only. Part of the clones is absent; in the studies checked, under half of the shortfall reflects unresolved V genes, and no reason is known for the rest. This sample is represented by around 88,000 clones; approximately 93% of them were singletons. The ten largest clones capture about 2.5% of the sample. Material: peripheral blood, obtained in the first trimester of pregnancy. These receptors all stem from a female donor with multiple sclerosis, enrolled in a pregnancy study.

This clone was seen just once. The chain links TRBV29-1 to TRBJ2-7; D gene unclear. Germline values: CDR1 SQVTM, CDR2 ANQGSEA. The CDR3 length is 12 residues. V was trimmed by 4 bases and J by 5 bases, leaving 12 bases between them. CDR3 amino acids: CSVGSGVNEQYF. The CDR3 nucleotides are TGCAGCGTTGGATCGGGTGTCAACGAGCAGTACTTC.

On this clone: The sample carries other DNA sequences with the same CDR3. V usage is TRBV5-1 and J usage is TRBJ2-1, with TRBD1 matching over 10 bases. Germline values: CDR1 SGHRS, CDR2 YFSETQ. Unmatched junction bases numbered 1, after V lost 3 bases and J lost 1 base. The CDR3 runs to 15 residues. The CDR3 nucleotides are TGCGCCAGCAGCTGGGGACAGGGGTCCTACAATGAGCAGTTCTTC. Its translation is CASSWGQGSYNEQFF.

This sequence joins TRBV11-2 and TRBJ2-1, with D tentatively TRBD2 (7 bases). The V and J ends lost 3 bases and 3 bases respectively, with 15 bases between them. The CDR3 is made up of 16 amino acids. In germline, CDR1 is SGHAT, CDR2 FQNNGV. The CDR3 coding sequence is TGTGCCAGCAGCTTGGGGGGGCTCCCCGGCTACAATGAGCAGTTCTTC. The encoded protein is CASSLGGLPGYNEQFF.

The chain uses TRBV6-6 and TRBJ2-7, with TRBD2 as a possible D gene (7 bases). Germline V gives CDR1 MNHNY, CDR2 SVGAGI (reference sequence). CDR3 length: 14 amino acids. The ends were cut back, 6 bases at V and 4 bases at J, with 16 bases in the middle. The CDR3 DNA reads TGTGCCAGCAGCATGGGAGGGGGGAAGTACGAGCAGTACTTC. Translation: CASSMGGGKYEQYF.

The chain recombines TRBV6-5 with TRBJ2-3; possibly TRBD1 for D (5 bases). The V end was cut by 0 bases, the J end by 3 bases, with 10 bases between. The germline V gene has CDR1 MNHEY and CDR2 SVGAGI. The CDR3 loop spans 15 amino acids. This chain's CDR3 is CASSYSNAGTDTQYF. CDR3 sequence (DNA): TGTGCCAGCAGTTACTCGAATGCAGGGACAGATACGCAGTATTTT.

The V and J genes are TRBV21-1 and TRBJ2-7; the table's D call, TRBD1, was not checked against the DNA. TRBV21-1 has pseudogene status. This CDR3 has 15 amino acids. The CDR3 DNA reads TGTGCCAGCAGCAAAGCTACCGGGACAGTATGCGAGCAGTACTTC. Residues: CASSKATGTVCEQYF.

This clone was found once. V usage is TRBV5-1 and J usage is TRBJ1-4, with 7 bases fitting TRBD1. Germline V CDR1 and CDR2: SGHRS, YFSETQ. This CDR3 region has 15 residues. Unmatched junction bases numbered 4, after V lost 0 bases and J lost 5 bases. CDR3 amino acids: CASSLGGQMNEKLFF. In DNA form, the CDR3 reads TGCGCCAGCAGCTTGGGGGGACAGATGAATGAAAAACTGTTTTTT.

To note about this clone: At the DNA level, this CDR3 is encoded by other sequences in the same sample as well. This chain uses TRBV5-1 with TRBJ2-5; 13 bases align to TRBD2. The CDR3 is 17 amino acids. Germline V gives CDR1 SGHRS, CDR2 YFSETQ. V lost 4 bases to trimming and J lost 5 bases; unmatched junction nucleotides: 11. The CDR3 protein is CASSLGTSGGAGETQYF. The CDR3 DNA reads TGCGCCAGCAGCCTTGGTACTAGCGGGGGGGCCGGGGAGACCCAGTACTTC.

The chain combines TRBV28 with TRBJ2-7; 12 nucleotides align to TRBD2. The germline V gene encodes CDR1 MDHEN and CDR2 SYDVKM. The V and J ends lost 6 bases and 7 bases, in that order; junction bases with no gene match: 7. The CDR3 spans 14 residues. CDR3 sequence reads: CASSRLAGVEEQYF. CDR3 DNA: TGTGCCAGCAGCCGACTAGCGGGAGTGGAAGAGCAGTACTTC.

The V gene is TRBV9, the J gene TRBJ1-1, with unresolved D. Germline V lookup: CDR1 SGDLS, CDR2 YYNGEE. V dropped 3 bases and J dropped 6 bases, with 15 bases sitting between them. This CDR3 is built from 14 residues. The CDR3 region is CASSGRTGYAEAFF. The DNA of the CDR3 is TGTGCCAGCAGCGGGAGGACGGGCTACGCTGAAGCTTTCTTT.

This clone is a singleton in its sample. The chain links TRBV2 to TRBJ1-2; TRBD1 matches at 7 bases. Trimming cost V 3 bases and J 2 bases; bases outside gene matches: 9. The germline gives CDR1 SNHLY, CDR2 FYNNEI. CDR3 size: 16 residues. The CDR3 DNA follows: TGTGCCAGCAGTGATGCCGGGACAGTAACCAACTATGGCTACACCTTC. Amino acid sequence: CASSDAGTVTNYGYTF.

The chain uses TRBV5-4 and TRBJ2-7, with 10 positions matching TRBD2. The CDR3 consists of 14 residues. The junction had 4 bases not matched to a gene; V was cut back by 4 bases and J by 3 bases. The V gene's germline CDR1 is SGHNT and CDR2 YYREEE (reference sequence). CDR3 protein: CASSAAGGFYEQYF. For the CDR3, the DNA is TGTGCCAGCAGCGCAGCGGGGGGGTTCTACGAGCAGTACTTC. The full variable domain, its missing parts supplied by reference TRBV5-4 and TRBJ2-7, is ETGVTQSPTHLIKTRGQQVTLRCSSQSGHNTVSWYQQALGQGPQFIFQYYREEENGRGNFPPRFSGLQFPNYSSELNVNALELDDSALYLCASSAAGGFYEQYFGPGTRLTVT.

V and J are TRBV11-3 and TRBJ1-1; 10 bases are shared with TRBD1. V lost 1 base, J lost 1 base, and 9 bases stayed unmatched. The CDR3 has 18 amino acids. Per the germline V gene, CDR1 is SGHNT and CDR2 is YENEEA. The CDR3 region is CASSLGDRGRAGNTEAFF. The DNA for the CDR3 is TGTGCCAGCAGCTTAGGGGACAGGGGTCGCGCCGGGAACACTGAAGCTTTCTTT.

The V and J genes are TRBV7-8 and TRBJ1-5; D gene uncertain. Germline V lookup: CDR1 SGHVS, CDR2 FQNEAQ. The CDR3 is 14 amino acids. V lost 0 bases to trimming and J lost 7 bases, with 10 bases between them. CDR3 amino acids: CASSLALGPQPQHF. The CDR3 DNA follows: TGTGCCAGCAGCTTAGCGCTGGGCCCCCAGCCCCAGCATTTT.

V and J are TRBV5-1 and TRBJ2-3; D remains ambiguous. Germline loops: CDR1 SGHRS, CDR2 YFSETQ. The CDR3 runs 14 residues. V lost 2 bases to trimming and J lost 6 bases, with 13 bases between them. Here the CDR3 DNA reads TGCGCCAGCAGCTTAAGCCCTGGCGGTGATACGCAGTATTTT. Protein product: CASSLSPGGDTQYF.

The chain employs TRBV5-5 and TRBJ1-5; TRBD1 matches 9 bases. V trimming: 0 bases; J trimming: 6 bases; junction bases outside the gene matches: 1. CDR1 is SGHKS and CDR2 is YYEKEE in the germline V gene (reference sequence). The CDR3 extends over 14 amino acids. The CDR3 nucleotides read TGTGCCAGCAGCTTGGGACAGGGGGGTCAGCCCCAGCATTTT. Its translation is CASSLGQGGQPQHF.

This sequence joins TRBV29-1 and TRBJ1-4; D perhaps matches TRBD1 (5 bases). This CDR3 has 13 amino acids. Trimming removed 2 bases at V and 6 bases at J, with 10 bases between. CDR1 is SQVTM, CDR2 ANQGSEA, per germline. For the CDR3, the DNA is TGCAGCGTTGAAATCCGGGGGGATGAAAAACTGTTTTTT. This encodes CSVEIRGDEKLFF.

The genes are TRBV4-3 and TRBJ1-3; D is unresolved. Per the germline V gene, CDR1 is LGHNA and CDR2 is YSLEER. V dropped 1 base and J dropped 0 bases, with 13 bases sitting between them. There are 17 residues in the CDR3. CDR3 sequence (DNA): TGCGCCAGCAGCCAAGGCCTTCGGACTAGCTCTGGAAACACCATATATTTT. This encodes CASSQGLRTSSGNTIYF.

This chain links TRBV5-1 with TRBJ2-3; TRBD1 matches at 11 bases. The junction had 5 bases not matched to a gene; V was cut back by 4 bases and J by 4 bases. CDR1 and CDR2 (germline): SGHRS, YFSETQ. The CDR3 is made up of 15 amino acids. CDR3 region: CASSPGQGAPDTQYF. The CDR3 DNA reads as TGCGCCAGCAGCCCAGGACAGGGGGCCCCAGATACGCAGTATTTT.

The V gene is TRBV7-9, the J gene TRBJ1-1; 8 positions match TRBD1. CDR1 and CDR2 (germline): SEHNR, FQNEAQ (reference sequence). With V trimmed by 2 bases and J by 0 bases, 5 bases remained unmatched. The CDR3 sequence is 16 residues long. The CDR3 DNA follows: TGTGCCAGCAGCTTAAGAGGACAGGGATTGAACACTGAAGCTTTCTTT. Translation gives CASSLRGQGLNTEAFF.

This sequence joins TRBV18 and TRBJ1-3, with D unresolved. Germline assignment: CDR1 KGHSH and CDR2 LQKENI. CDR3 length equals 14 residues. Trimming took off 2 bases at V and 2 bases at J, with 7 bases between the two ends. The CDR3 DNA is TGTGCCAGCTCACCATCAGAAGCTGGAAACACCATATATTTT. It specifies CASSPSEAGNTIYF.

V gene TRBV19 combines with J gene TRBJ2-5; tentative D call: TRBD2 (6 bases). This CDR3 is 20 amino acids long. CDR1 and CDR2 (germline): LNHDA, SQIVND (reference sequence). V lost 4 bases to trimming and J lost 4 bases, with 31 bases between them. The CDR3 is CASSTTNTSPGLRRRETQYF. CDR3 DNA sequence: TGTGCCAGTAGTACAACCAATACATCCCCGGGACTCCGGCGGCGAGAGACCCAGTACTTC.

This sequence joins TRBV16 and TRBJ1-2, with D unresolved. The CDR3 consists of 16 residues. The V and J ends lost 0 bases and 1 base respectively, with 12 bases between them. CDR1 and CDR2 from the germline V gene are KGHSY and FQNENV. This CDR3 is CASSQSMEQINYGYTF. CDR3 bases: TGTGCCAGCAGCCAATCGATGGAACAGATTAACTATGGCTACACCTTC.

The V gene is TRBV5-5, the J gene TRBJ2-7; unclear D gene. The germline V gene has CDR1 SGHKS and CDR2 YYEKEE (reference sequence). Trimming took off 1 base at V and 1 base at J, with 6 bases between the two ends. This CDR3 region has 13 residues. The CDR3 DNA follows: TGTGCCAGCAGCTTGAGCACTTCCTACGAGCAGTACTTC. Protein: CASSLSTSYEQYF. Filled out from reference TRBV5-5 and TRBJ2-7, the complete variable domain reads DAGVTQSPTHLIKTRGQQVTLRCSPISGHKSVSWYQQVLGQGPQFIFQYYEKEERGRGNFPDRFSARQFPNYSSELNVNALLLGDSALYLCASSLSTSYEQYFGPGTRLTVT.

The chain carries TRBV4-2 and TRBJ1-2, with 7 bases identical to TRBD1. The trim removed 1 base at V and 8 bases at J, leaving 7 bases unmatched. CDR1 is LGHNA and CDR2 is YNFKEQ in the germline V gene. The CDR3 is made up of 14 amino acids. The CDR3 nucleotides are TGTGCCAGCAGCCAAGCCGGGACAGCGTCGGGCTACACCTTC. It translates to CASSQAGTASGYTF.

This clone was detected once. CDR3 nucleotide sequence: TGTGCCAGCAGCCCCCTTGCGGGAGCGAACACCGGGGAGCTGTTTTTT. Translation: CASSPLAGANTGELFF. The chain recombines TRBV5-4 with TRBJ2-2; 7 bases agree with TRBD2. The junction had 6 bases not matched to a gene; V was cut back by 4 bases and J by 0 bases. This CDR3 has 16 amino acids. The germline gives CDR1 SGHNT, CDR2 YYREEE (reference sequence).